The 23 T cell receptor beta chains below come from one sample, sequenced in a study of blood T cell repertoires in COVID-19. The data were produced by immunoSEQ multiplex PCR, yet TCRdb's version contains in-frame clones alone and is incomplete. The sample has roughly 150,000 clones; more than 75% are singletons. Sample: peripheral blood. The receptors shown here come from a man aged 18 to 30 with COVID-19, enrolled during active disease.

This chain links TRBV19 with TRBJ2-1; D ambiguous. V was clipped by 3 bases and J by 6 bases, with 12 bases between them. The CDR3 contains 14 residues. In germline, CDR1 is LNHDA, CDR2 SQIVND (reference sequence). The CDR3 loop is CASSIEEQINEQFF. The CDR3 DNA reads as TGTGCCAGTAGTATTGAAGAACAGATCAATGAGCAGTTCTTC.

DNA for the CDR3: TGTGCCAGCAGCGTAGCGGGAGAAGGTTACGAGCAGTACTTC. Its protein is CASSVAGEGYEQYF. The V gene is TRBV9, the J gene TRBJ2-7; a possible D gene is TRBD2 (6 bases). V lost 0 bases to trimming and J lost 4 bases, with 11 bases between them. CDR1 and CDR2 (germline): SGDLS, YYNGEE. The length of the CDR3 is 14 residues. Complete variable domain (other parts from reference TRBV9 and TRBJ2-7): DSGVTQTPKHLITATGQRVTLRCSPRSGDLSVYWYQQSLDQGLQFLIQYYNGEERAKGNILERFSAQQFPDLHSELNLSSLELGDSALYFCASSVAGEGYEQYFGPGTRLTVT.

The V call is TRBV6-5, the J call TRBJ2-2, with a weak D call TRBD1 (5 bases). V lost 7 bases to trimming and J lost 8 bases, with 8 bases between them. The V gene's germline CDR1 is MNHEY and CDR2 SVGAGI. CDR3 size: 11 residues. The CDR3 loop reads CASTRTGELFF. In DNA, the CDR3 is TGTGCCAGCACCCGGACAGGGGAGCTGTTTTTT.

This chain connects TRBV28 to TRBJ1-1; weak D call: TRBD1 (5 bases). The CDR3 has 14 residues. With 1 base removed from V and 5 bases from J, the gap between germline ends came to 11 bases. The germline V gene has CDR1 MDHEN and CDR2 SYDVKM. CDR3 sequence reads: CASSLFGRVTEAFF. CDR3 nucleotide sequence: TGTGCCAGCAGTTTATTTGGCAGGGTAACTGAAGCTTTCTTT.

The V and J genes are TRBV7-9 and TRBJ1-6; D unresolved. CDR1 SEHNR and CDR2 FQNEAQ come from the germline V gene (reference sequence). The V gene lost 1 base and the J gene lost 5 bases, with 9 bases spanning the gap. The CDR3 is made up of 15 amino acids. CDR3: CASSLVLADNSPLHF. As DNA, the CDR3 is TGTGCCAGCAGCTTAGTGTTGGCAGATAATTCACCCCTCCACTTT.

Written as DNA, the CDR3 is TGTGCCAGCAGAGGAGTCAATGAGCAGTTCTTC. It translates to CASRGVNEQFF. V usage is TRBV27 and J usage is TRBJ2-1; no definite D call. V lost 6 bases and J 6 bases, leaving 6 bases between the germline ends. There are 11 residues in the CDR3. Germline CDR1 reads MNHEY; CDR2 reads SMNVEV (reference sequence).

The J gene is TRBJ2-1, the V gene TRBV6-1; 9 bases agree with TRBD2. The ends lost 3 bases at V and 9 bases at J; junction bases unmatched: 15. This CDR3 contains 17 residues. CDR1 MNHNS and CDR2 SASEGT come from the germline V gene. CDR3 region: CASSDPIAGDYHTEQFF. The CDR3 coding sequence is TGTGCCAGCAGTGACCCGATAGCGGGAGACTACCACACTGAGCAGTTCTTC.

The V gene is TRBV19, the J gene TRBJ1-1; 7 nucleotides agree with TRBD1. J lost 1 base, V lost 10 bases, and 3 bases had no gene match. The CDR3 consists of 12 residues. The germline gives CDR1 LNHDA, CDR2 SQIVND (reference sequence). The CDR3 region is CATRTGNTEAFF. The CDR3 DNA reads TGTGCCACCCGGACAGGGAACACTGAAGCTTTCTTT. The variable domain in full, completed from reference TRBV19 and TRBJ1-1, reads DGGITQSPKYLFRKEGQNVTLSCEQNLNHDAMYWYRQDPGQGLRLIYYSQIVNDFQKGDIAEGYSVSREKKESFPLTVTSAQKNPTAFYLCATRTGNTEAFFGQGTRLTVV.

The gene calls are TRBV5-4 and TRBJ2-1; 9 bases map to TRBD2. Per germline, CDR1 SGHNT and CDR2 YYREEE (reference sequence). V gave up 4 bases and J gave up 6 bases; unmatched junction bases: 2. The CDR3 runs 13 residues. The CDR3 region has the DNA TGTGCCAGCAGCCCTAGCGGGACCAATGAGCAGTTCTTC. Its translation: CASSPSGTNEQFF.

The chain has TRBV7-9 and TRBJ1-2; TRBD1 is a possible D gene (6 bases). Germline values: CDR1 SEHNR, CDR2 FQNEAQ (reference sequence). Trimming cost V 5 bases and J 4 bases, with 17 bases left between them. The length of the CDR3 is 15 residues. The CDR3 DNA sequence: TGTGCCAGCAGCGAACGGGACAACATATTCTATGGCTACACCTTC. Translating it yields CASSERDNIFYGYTF.

This chain uses TRBV3-1 (or the pseudogene TRBV3-2) with TRBJ2-7; 10 bases line up with TRBD2. Germline loops: CDR1 LGHDT, CDR2 YNNKEL (reference sequence). Unmatched junction bases numbered 5, after V lost 3 bases and J lost 3 bases. The CDR3 has 15 residues. CDR3 amino acids: CASSHPGTSVYEQYF. The CDR3, as DNA: TGTGCCAGCAGCCATCCGGGGACTAGCGTCTACGAGCAGTACTTC.

This sequence joins TRBV10-2 and TRBJ1-2; D gene ambiguous. V gave up 0 bases and J gave up 3 bases, with 5 bases separating them. Per the germline V gene, CDR1 is WSHSY and CDR2 is SAAADI. The CDR3 length is 13 residues. CDR3 DNA: TGCGCCAGCAGTGAGTCCAGATACTATGGCTACACCTTC. Protein: CASSESRYYGYTF.

The rearrangement uses TRBV19 and TRBJ1-2, with 9 nucleotides matching TRBD1. The CDR3 is made up of 13 amino acids. Looked up from germline, CDR1 is LNHDA and CDR2 is SQIVND (reference sequence). The junction had 3 bases not matched to a gene; V was cut back by 4 bases and J by 6 bases. The CDR3 here is CASSTTGGNGYTF. CDR3 DNA sequence: TGTGCCAGTAGTACCACAGGGGGCAATGGCTACACCTTC.

The rearrangement links TRBV29-1 to TRBJ2-3, with D perhaps matching TRBD1 (6 bases). CDR1 SQVTM and CDR2 ANQGSEA come from the germline V gene. V lost 0 bases and J lost 0, with 37 bases in between. This CDR3 comprises 24 residues. The CDR3 protein is CSVEDLPKTGGSPPSPSSTDTQYF. CDR3 in DNA: TGCAGCGTTGAAGATTTACCCAAGACAGGCGGATCCCCACCATCTCCGTCTAGCACAGATACGCAGTATTTT.

This chain joins TRBV3-1 (or the pseudogene TRBV3-2) and TRBJ2-7; D is ambiguous. The germline V gene has CDR1 LGHDT and CDR2 YNNKEL (reference sequence). This CDR3 region has 16 residues. V shed 0 bases and J shed 1 base, with 13 bases lying between them. This chain's CDR3 is CASSQEIGLSSYEQYF. In nucleotides, the CDR3 is TGTGCCAGCAGCCAAGAAATCGGTCTTTCTTCCTACGAGCAGTACTTC.

Points on this clone: Germline and junction disagree at one end, which may indicate a read error. V and J are TRBV28 and TRBJ1-4; D perhaps matches TRBD1 (5 bases). Germline V gives CDR1 MDHEN, CDR2 SYDVKM. The CDR3 is made up of 16 amino acids. The CDR3 sequence is CASSPQGGGGPEKLLF. CDR3 bases: TGTGCCAGCAGCCCCCAAGGCGGGGGTGGCCCTGAAAAACTGCTTTTT.

The chain recombines TRBV4-3 with TRBJ1-1; 8 bases are a match to TRBD1. CDR1 and CDR2 from the germline V gene are LGHNA and YSLEER. Trimming removed 0 bases from V and 3 bases from J; junction bases left unmatched: 3. The CDR3 extends over 15 amino acids. CDR3 in amino acids: CASSQEGTGDTEAFF. CDR3 sequence (DNA): TGCGCCAGCAGCCAAGAAGGGACAGGAGACACTGAAGCTTTCTTT.

In its sample, this clone was seen a few times. The rearrangement links TRBV28 to TRBJ2-7, with 9 bases aligning to TRBD1. V shed 7 bases and J 3 bases; nucleotides not matched to a gene: 7. Germline assignment: CDR1 MDHEN and CDR2 SYDVKM. This CDR3 contains 14 residues. CDR3 amino acids: CASTPWDRDYEQYF. CDR3 coding DNA: TGTGCCAGCACCCCCTGGGACAGGGACTACGAGCAGTACTTC.

The chain recombines TRBV28 with TRBJ2-1; 8 nucleotides match TRBD2. CDR1 and CDR2 (germline): MDHEN, SYDVKM. The CDR3 consists of 20 residues. With 3 bases clipped from V and 0 bases from J, the junction kept 16 bases outside the gene matches. The DNA for the CDR3 is TGTGCCAGCAGTTTTCCCGGGACTAGACCCGATTTGAGCTCCTACAATGAGCAGTTCTTC. Residues: CASSFPGTRPDLSSYNEQFF.

J is TRBJ1-4 and V is TRBV7-9, with 9 bases fitting TRBD1. Germline CDR1 SEHNR, CDR2 FQNEAQ (reference sequence). This CDR3 is 15 amino acids long. Trimming took 4 bases from V and 3 from J; bases not matched to a gene: 3. CDR3 nucleotide sequence: TGTGCCAGCAGCTCCACAGGGGGCTCTAATGAAAAACTGTTTTTT. Its translation: CASSSTGGSNEKLFF.

The chain has TRBV9 and TRBJ2-2; no definite D call. The CDR3 contains 14 residues. Germline lookup yields CDR1 SGDLS and CDR2 YYNGEE. The V end was cut by 0 bases, the J end by 4 bases, with 7 bases between. In nucleotides, the CDR3 is TGTGCCAGCAGCGTAGGAGTTGGCACCGGGGAGCTGTTTTTT. Translated, it gives CASSVGVGTGELFF.

This sequence joins TRBV27 and TRBJ2-5; D is perhaps TRBD1 (6 bases). Trimming took off 5 bases at V and 8 bases at J, with 24 bases between the two ends. The CDR3 extends over 16 amino acids. Germline values: CDR1 MNHEY, CDR2 SMNVEV (reference sequence). The CDR3 here is CASSSTGFKGPATQYF. CDR3 DNA sequence: TGTGCCAGCAGTAGTACAGGGTTCAAGGGACCGGCAACCCAGTACTTC.

The chain links TRBV4-3 to TRBJ2-3; TRBD1 matches 10 bases. With 1 base clipped from V and 2 bases from J, the junction kept 18 bases outside the gene matches. This CDR3 is 21 amino acids long. CDR1 LGHNA and CDR2 YSLEER come from the germline V gene. CDR3 in DNA: TGCGCCAGCAGCCAAGGGATAGACAGGGGGCGAACTAATTTTTTCACAGATACGCAGTATTTT. It specifies CASSQGIDRGRTNFFTDTQYF.